This T cell receptor beta chain is from a study of blood T cell repertoires in COVID-19. About the research overall: PBMCs, B-cell-depleted T cells, or T cells provided the cDNA or gDNA that made up the material.

Those who participated ranged in age from 18 to 89 years and resided in around 22 US areas. Cohort allocation depended upon clinical history that participants reported. Libraries were prepared by immunoSEQ multiplex PCR; TCRdb keeps only in-frame clonotypes and omits some of them. The repertoire holds 350,000 to 450,000 clones, with under 90% as singletons. Per germline, CDR1 SNHLY and CDR2 FYNNEI. The length of the CDR3 is 15 residues. V was cut by 3 bases and J by 2 bases, with 13 bases left in between. The sequencing sample was made of PBMCs or T cells enriched from blood (not recorded which). This sequence was found in a woman in her 30s who had recovered from COVID-19. J is TRBJ1-2 and V is TRBV2, with TRBD1 as a possible D gene (6 bases). As DNA, the CDR3 is TGTGCCAGCAGTGACTCACAGGGCTTAAACTATGGCTACACCTTC. This gives the protein CASSDSQGLNYGYTF.